The 8 T cell receptor beta chains reported below all come from one sample, sequenced in a study of post-analysis software for immune sequencing data. Findings of the study overall: In patients, TRBV5-6, TRBV5-1 and TRBV20-1 belonged to roughly five TRBV segments found more frequently than in controls.

Carried by the TCR beta cDNA libraries were unique molecular identifiers. TCRdb recomputed calls from the PCR reads with MiXCR, one row per CDR3 protein. In the table there are hundreds of thousands of distinct CDR3 sequences, 25% to 30% of which are singletons. No antigen is known for these receptors. Sequencing was carried out using blood. The receptors originated from a girl between 10 and 17 years old with multiple sclerosis.

The gene calls are TRBV12-3 or TRBV12-4 and TRBJ1-1, with D possibly TRBD1 on 6 matching bases. The CDR3 totals 15 residues. V shed 2 bases and J shed 6 bases, with 16 bases lying between them. The CDR3 nucleotides read TGTGCCAGCAGTTTATACGGGGGCGGAAAGCCTGAAGCTTTCTTT. Amino acids: CASSLYGGGKPEAFF.

This chain uses TRBV5-1 with TRBJ2-3; TRBD1 aligns across 7 bases. Per the germline V gene, CDR1 is SGHRS and CDR2 is YFSETQ. The CDR3 is 15 residues long. V lost 0 bases, J lost 11 bases, and 12 bases stayed unmatched. CDR3 coding DNA: TGCGCCAGCAGCTTGGGCCAGGGGGAAGGCATGGAGCAGTATTTT. As protein: CASSLGQGEGMEQYF. The full variable domain, in which reference TRBV5-1 and TRBJ2-3 provide the parts outside the CDR3, is KAGVTQTPRYLIKTRGQQVTLSCSPISGHRSVSWYQQTPGQGLQFLFEYFSETQRNKGNFPGRFSGRQFSNSRSEMNVSTLELGDSALYLCASSLGQGEGMEQYFGPGTRLTVL.

This clonotype was seen repeatedly, ten times or more. V usage is TRBV7-2 and J usage is TRBJ2-7, with 7 bases identical to TRBD1. This CDR3 contains 13 residues. Germline assignment: CDR1 SGHTA and CDR2 FQGNSA. Unmatched junction bases numbered 7, after V lost 8 bases and J lost 3 bases. CDR3 in DNA: TGTGCCAGCTCCCCGACAGGGAACTACGAGCAGTACTTC. Translation gives CASSPTGNYEQYF.

Comments on this clonotype: A much larger clone differs by one base, so this may be a read error. This sequence joins TRBV12-3 or TRBV12-4 and TRBJ2-3; possible D gene TRBD2, 5 bases. The CDR3 totals 13 residues. Trimming shortened V by 6 bases and J by 1 base, and 8 bases separated the two germline ends. The CDR3 sequence: CASSIGGTDTQYF. The CDR3 coding sequence is TGTGCCAGCAGCATCGGGGGCACAGATACGCAGTATTTT.

V and J are TRBV28 and TRBJ2-3; perhaps TRBD1 as D (5 bases). Trimming pared 1 base from V and 6 bases from J, leaving 14 bases between. This CDR3 comprises 15 residues. The germline V gene encodes CDR1 MDHEN and CDR2 SYDVKM. The CDR3 reads CASSLSTEGIDTQYF. CDR3 sequence (DNA): TGTGCCAGCAGTTTATCGACAGAAGGGATTGATACGCAGTATTTT. The whole variable domain, filled in from reference TRBV28 and TRBJ2-3, reads DVKVTQSSRYLVKRTGEKVFLECVQDMDHENMFWYRQDPGLGLRLIYFSYDVKMKEKGDIPEGYSVSREKKERFSLILESASTNQTSMYLCASSLSTEGIDTQYFGPGTRLTVL.

The chain joins TRBV5-1 to TRBJ2-3; D gene uncertain. The germline CDR1 and CDR2 sequences are SGHRS and YFSETQ. The CDR3 loop spans 12 amino acids. Between the trimmed V and J ends, which lost 2 bases and 6 bases, there was a span of 7 bases. The CDR3, as DNA: TGCGCCAGCAGCTTCGCATTGGATACGCAGTATTTT. This translates into CASSFALDTQYF.

V is TRBV20-1 and J is TRBJ2-3; D may correspond to TRBD1 or TRBD2 (7 bases each). V was pared by 7 bases and J by 4 bases, with 24 bases between. This CDR3 comprises 16 residues. Per the germline V gene, CDR1 is DFQATT and CDR2 is SNEGSKA (reference sequence). The CDR3 protein is CSEGKVTGRVSDTQYF. CDR3 in DNA: TGCAGTGAGGGTAAAGTGACAGGGAGGGTTTCAGATACGCAGTATTTT.

J is TRBJ2-1 and V is TRBV24-1; TRBD1 is a possible D gene (6 bases). This CDR3 has 17 amino acids. V lost 3 bases and J 0 bases, leaving 14 bases between the germline ends. The germline gives CDR1 KGHDR, CDR2 SFDVKD. CDR3 in DNA: TGTGCCACCAGTGATCCCTCGACAGGACGCTCCTACAATGAGCAGTTCTTC. This gives the protein CATSDPSTGRSYNEQFF.